Presented here are 28 T cell receptor beta chains from one specimen sequenced in a study of blood T cell repertoires in COVID-19. The method was immunoSEQ multiplex PCR; TCRdb's version includes in-frame clones alone and lacks a portion of them. The sample holds about 190,000 clones, around 86% seen once. Sequencing input: peripheral blood. The receptors originated from a man aged 35-49 years with acute or convalescent COVID-19.

The rearrangement links TRBV19 to TRBJ1-6; D is unresolved. The CDR3 contains 15 residues. Trimming cost V 3 bases and J 6 bases, with 12 bases left between them. Germline V lookup: CDR1 LNHDA, CDR2 SQIVND (reference sequence). The DNA for the CDR3 is TGTGCCAGTAGTATCTTTTTGGGAGGTAATTCACCCCTCCACTTT. This encodes CASSIFLGGNSPLHF. Filled out from reference TRBV19 and TRBJ1-6, the complete variable domain reads DGGITQSPKYLFRKEGQNVTLSCEQNLNHDAMYWYRQDPGQGLRLIYYSQIVNDFQKGDIAEGYSVSREKKESFPLTVTSAQKNPTAFYLCASSIFLGGNSPLHFGNGTRLTVT.

This clone was recorded once. The CDR3 region has the DNA TGTGCCAGCAGCCAACGAACAGGGTTTTCCCCCGGGGAGCTGTTTTTT. Amino acids: CASSQRTGFSPGELFF. The chain combines TRBV3-1 (or the pseudogene TRBV3-2) with TRBJ2-2, with D perhaps TRBD1 (6 bases). The V end was cut by 2 bases, the J end by 6 bases, with 16 bases between. CDR3 length: 16 amino acids. Germline V gene sequence: CDR1 LGHDT, CDR2 YNNKEL (reference sequence).

The rearrangement links TRBV10-3 to TRBJ1-5; D call uncertain. The CDR3 runs 9 residues. Looked up from germline, CDR1 is ENHRY and CDR2 is SYGVKD. V dropped 10 bases and J dropped 5 bases, with 3 bases sitting between them. The CDR3: CARHQPQHF. The CDR3 region has the DNA TGTGCCAGGCATCAGCCCCAGCATTTT.

V and J are TRBV2 and TRBJ2-7; 9 bases are a match to TRBD2. Germline V gene data show CDR1 as SNHLY and CDR2 as FYNNEI. The CDR3 covers 17 residues. V was clipped by 10 bases and J by 2 bases; unmatched bases: 18. The CDR3 sequence: CATSALSSGGRAYEQYF. The CDR3 DNA follows: TGTGCCACCTCCGCCCTCTCCAGCGGGGGGCGGGCCTACGAGCAGTACTTC.

The V and J genes are TRBV6-2 or TRBV6-3 and TRBJ2-5, with a weak D call TRBD2 (7 bases). V gave up 4 bases and J gave up 4 bases, with 10 bases separating them. This CDR3 has 13 residues. Germline V gene lookup returns CDR1 MNHEY and CDR2 SVGEGT. The DNA for the CDR3 is TGTGCCAGCAGTTGGGGGGGCCGAGAGACCCAGTACTTC. It codes for CASSWGGRETQYF.

V gene TRBV18 combines with J gene TRBJ2-7; D remains ambiguous. CDR1 and CDR2 from the germline V gene are KGHSH and LQKENI. The CDR3 is 15 amino acids. Trimming removed 0 bases at V and 0 bases at J, with 9 bases between. The CDR3 sequence is CASSPPGPSSYEQYF. In nucleotides, the CDR3 is TGTGCCAGCTCACCACCAGGCCCTAGCTCCTACGAGCAGTACTTC.

For this clone: Other DNA sequences in this sample translate to the same CDR3. The chain uses TRBV28 and TRBJ1-1; TRBD1 matches at 7 bases. Looked up from germline, CDR1 is MDHEN and CDR2 is SYDVKM. CDR3 length: 15 amino acids. Unmatched junction bases numbered 8, after V lost 5 bases and J lost 2 bases. CDR3 protein: CASSLPGQLNTEAFF. The DNA of the CDR3 is TGTGCCAGCAGTCTACCGGGACAGCTAAACACTGAAGCTTTCTTT.

This chain joins TRBV4-3 and TRBJ1-2, with D perhaps TRBD1 (5 bases). Germline values: CDR1 LGHNA, CDR2 YSLEER. Trimming pared 0 bases from V and 7 bases from J, leaving 18 bases between. The CDR3 loop spans 16 amino acids. This CDR3 reads CASSQEGGGAYSGYTF. The CDR3 bases are TGCGCCAGCAGCCAAGAAGGAGGAGGGGCTTATTCTGGCTACACCTTC.

The V gene is TRBV12-3 or TRBV12-4, the J gene TRBJ1-2, with D possibly being TRBD1 (6 bases). The germline V and J ends were trimmed by 4 bases and 2 bases, with 8 bases remaining between them. The CDR3 is 13 amino acids. CDR3: CASSYGQNYGYTF. The CDR3 nucleotides read TGTGCCAGCAGTTACGGACAGAACTATGGCTACACCTTC.

This clone has more than one count but fewer than ten. This sequence joins TRBV10-1 and TRBJ1-2, with 9 bases lining up with TRBD1. The germline V gene encodes CDR1 WNHNN and CDR2 SYGVQD (reference sequence). This CDR3 has 13 amino acids. V lost 2 bases and J lost 7; bases outside the gene matches: 2. CDR3 nucleotide sequence: TGCGCCAGCAGTGAGGACAGGGGGACTGGCTACACCTTC. Residues: CASSEDRGTGYTF.

This clone was found a few times. The sample contains more than one DNA sequence encoding this CDR3. The CDR3 DNA follows: TGTGCCAGCAGTCCCCAGGGCTACGAGCAGTACTTC. Its translation: CASSPQGYEQYF. The genes are TRBV12-3 or TRBV12-4 and TRBJ2-7; perhaps TRBD1 as D (5 bases). Trimming took 5 bases from V and 3 from J, leaving 8 bases between them. CDR3 size: 12 residues.

This clone has just one count. The CDR3 region is CATYAGNEQYF. DNA for the CDR3: TGTGCCACTTATGCGGGGAACGAGCAGTACTTC. The chain links TRBV19 to TRBJ2-7; maybe TRBD2 (6 bases). V was clipped by 10 bases and J by 5 bases, with 12 bases between them. From germline, CDR1 is LNHDA and CDR2 SQIVND (reference sequence). The CDR3 totals 11 residues.

This clone has just one count. This sequence joins TRBV14 and TRBJ1-2; D not certain. Germline-derived CDR1 and CDR2 are SGHDN and FVKESK. The V end lost 0 bases, the J end lost 5 bases, and 7 bases lay between the germline ends. The CDR3 loop spans 13 amino acids. CDR3 nucleotides: TGTGCCAGCAGCCAAGACCGGGGATATGGCTACACCTTC. Protein sequence: CASSQDRGYGYTF.

The V call is TRBV3-1 (or the pseudogene TRBV3-2), the J call TRBJ1-1, with D perhaps TRBD1 (6 bases). Trimming cost V 4 bases and J 2 bases, with 11 bases left between them. The V gene's germline CDR1 is LGHDT and CDR2 YNNKEL (reference sequence). The CDR3 extends over 14 amino acids. CDR3 in amino acids: CASSLWDTNTEAFF. The CDR3 coding sequence is TGTGCCAGCAGCCTCTGGGACACCAACACTGAAGCTTTCTTT.

This rearrangement joins TRBV7-2 to TRBJ2-7, with D maybe TRBD2 (7 bases). Germline V gene lookup returns CDR1 SGHTA and CDR2 FQGNSA. This CDR3 has 15 residues. V shed 5 bases and J shed 2 bases, with 16 bases lying between them. The CDR3: CASSQGRGGTYEQYF. Written as DNA, the CDR3 is TGTGCCAGCAGCCAAGGGAGGGGGGGAACCTACGAGCAGTACTTC.

V usage is TRBV18 and J usage is TRBJ2-7; 9 bases match TRBD1. The CDR3 contains 15 residues. Germline assignment: CDR1 KGHSH and CDR2 LQKENI. J gave up 1 base and V 3 bases, and 4 bases lay outside the gene matches. CDR3 protein: CASSPGQGKSYEQYF. CDR3 nucleotides: TGTGCCAGCTCACCGGGACAGGGCAAATCCTACGAGCAGTACTTC.

The rearrangement joins TRBV9 to TRBJ2-1, with 8 bases fitting TRBD2. The CDR3 contains 14 residues. Trimming removed 4 bases from V and 3 bases from J; junction bases left unmatched: 3. From germline, CDR1 is SGDLS and CDR2 YYNGEE. The CDR3: CASSPGGLYNEQFF. DNA of the CDR3: TGTGCCAGCAGCCCGGGGGGGCTCTACAATGAGCAGTTCTTC.

This chain joins TRBV9 and TRBJ1-1; unclear D gene. This CDR3 contains 14 residues. Germline assignment: CDR1 SGDLS and CDR2 YYNGEE. V was cut by 4 bases and J by 1 base, with 11 bases left in between. The CDR3 nucleotides are TGTGCCAGCAGCCCCGGGTTCCCGAACACTGAAGCTTTCTTT. Protein: CASSPGFPNTEAFF.

The chain recombines TRBV27 with TRBJ1-3; a possible D gene is TRBD1 (6 bases). This CDR3 spans 15 amino acids. Trimming stripped 7 bases from V and 2 bases from J, with 15 bases between. The V gene's germline CDR1 is MNHEY and CDR2 SMNVEV (reference sequence). CDR3 sequence reads: CASTPGGATGNTIYF. The CDR3 DNA reads TGTGCCAGCACCCCTGGGGGGGCGACTGGAAACACCATATATTTT.

The V and J genes are TRBV9 and TRBJ2-5, with 11 positions matching TRBD2. The length of the CDR3 is 14 residues. With 3 bases clipped from V and 3 bases from J, the junction kept 1 base outside the gene matches. In germline, CDR1 is SGDLS, CDR2 YYNGEE. The CDR3 loop is CASSAGLAEETQYF. For the CDR3, the DNA is TGTGCCAGCAGCGCGGGACTAGCGGAAGAGACCCAGTACTTC.

The chain combines TRBV4-1 with TRBJ1-6, with a possible D match to TRBD1 (6 bases). This CDR3 has 16 amino acids. The V end was cut by 0 bases, the J end by 7 bases, with 13 bases between. Looked up from germline, CDR1 is MGHRA and CDR2 is YSYEKL. CDR3: CASSQEALDRNSPLHF. Written as DNA, the CDR3 is TGCGCCAGCAGCCAAGAGGCCCTCGACAGGAATTCACCCCTCCACTTT.

CDR3 loop: CASSFRAANYGYTF. CDR3 in DNA: TGTGCCAGCAGTTTCAGGGCAGCTAACTATGGCTACACCTTC. The chain couples TRBV27 to TRBJ1-2; D may be TRBD1 (5 bases). There are 14 residues in the CDR3. The germline gives CDR1 MNHEY, CDR2 SMNVEV (reference sequence). The V gene lost 3 bases and the J gene lost 0 bases, with 8 bases spanning the gap.

This rearrangement joins TRBV6-5 to TRBJ1-4; 10 bases match TRBD1. CDR1 and CDR2 (germline): MNHEY, SVGAGI. There are 14 residues in the CDR3. J gave up 6 bases and V 6 bases, and 4 bases lay outside the gene matches. In DNA form, the CDR3 reads TGTGCCAGCAGGCTGACAGGGGGCGATGAAAAACTGTTTTTT. This sequence encodes CASRLTGGDEKLFF.

This chain uses TRBV6-5 with TRBJ1-1; D is unclear. Trimming took 6 bases from V and 6 from J, leaving 20 bases between them. Germline V gene data show CDR1 as MNHEY and CDR2 as SVGAGI. The CDR3 has 15 amino acids. CDR3 sequence: CASRLREGLGAEAFF. For the CDR3, the DNA is TGTGCCAGCAGGCTACGGGAGGGCTTGGGCGCTGAAGCTTTCTTT.

This clone has just one count. J is TRBJ2-7 and V is TRBV12-1; the DNA was not used to check the table's D call, TRBD2. TRBV12-1 has pseudogene status. This CDR3 contains 11 residues. The CDR3 nucleotides are TGTGCCAGCACCCCTGCCTACGAGCAGTACTTC. Protein sequence: CASTPAYEQYF.

The chain uses TRBV11-3 and TRBJ2-3; the D is unclear. V was trimmed by 1 base and J by 4 bases, leaving 9 bases between them. Looked up from germline, CDR1 is SGHNT and CDR2 is YENEEA. The CDR3 runs 14 residues. CDR3 loop: CASSLGLSPDTQYF. CDR3 bases: TGTGCCAGCAGCTTAGGTCTCTCCCCAGATACGCAGTATTTT.

The chain links TRBV5-8 to TRBJ2-5, with D perhaps matching TRBD1 (6 bases). The CDR3 loop spans 16 amino acids. Germline V lookup: CDR1 SGHTS, CDR2 YDEGEE. V lost 0 bases and J 4 bases, leaving 16 bases between the germline ends. The CDR3 spells CASSLVGAADRETQYF. The CDR3 coding sequence is TGTGCCAGCAGCTTGGTGGGGGCAGCGGATCGAGAGACCCAGTACTTC.

The chain carries TRBV5-5 and TRBJ1-3, with 7 bases aligning to TRBD1. The CDR3 covers 18 residues. Trimming took 4 bases from V and 3 from J; bases not matched to a gene: 16. Germline V gene lookup returns CDR1 SGHKS and CDR2 YYEKEE (reference sequence). DNA of the CDR3: TGTGCCAGCAGCCCCAGGGCAAGACAGGGAGTGTTTGGAAACACCATATATTTT. This translates into CASSPRARQGVFGNTIYF. The full variable domain, in which reference TRBV5-5 and TRBJ1-3 provide the parts outside the CDR3, is DAGVTQSPTHLIKTRGQQVTLRCSPISGHKSVSWYQQVLGQGPQFIFQYYEKEERGRGNFPDRFSARQFPNYSSELNVNALLLGDSALYLCASSPRARQGVFGNTIYFGEGSWLTVV.